This T cell receptor beta chain was retrieved from a study of blood T cell repertoires in COVID-19. Study at large: Italy, Spain and the United States were the sources of the convalescent and acute COVID-19 samples. Sources were T cells, B-cell-depleted T cells, or PBMCs; the material itself was cDNA or gDNA.

This clone was picked up one time. Original processing methods: Amplification of reference gene primers provided the estimated nucleated cell counts. Generated by immunoSEQ multiplex PCR, the TCRdb table keeps only in-frame clones and is missing some. The V and J calls and clone size were taken over from that table, and D and trimming were inferred from the DNA. The sample lists about 240,000 clones, about 90% seen once, with approximately 7.9% in the top ten. Per germline, CDR1 KGHSH and CDR2 LQKENI. Trimming stripped 6 bases from V and 2 bases from J, with 18 bases between. The CDR3 is 16 residues long.

The sequencing input was peripheral blood. V gene TRBV18 combines with J gene TRBJ2-3; D may be TRBD2 (5 bases). The TCR was taken from a man aged 55-75 years who had recovered from COVID-19. The CDR3 coding sequence is TGTGCCAGCTCCCCAACGACTATCTACGACACAGATACGCAGTATTTT. Encoded protein: CASSPTTIYDTDTQYF.